The sample holds a few counts of the clone carrying this TCR beta chain. The data originate from a study of control samples from healthy donors and cancer patients. Per germline, CDR1 MNHNY and CDR2 SVGAGI (reference sequence). V lost 6 bases to trimming and J lost 2 bases; unmatched junction nucleotides: 5. This CDR3 comprises 14 residues. Sequenced by immunoSEQ multiplex PCR; TCRdb stores in-frame clones only, minus some. The table has about 89,000 clones, about 84% seen once. Sequences were obtained from blood. The source of this sequence is a middle-aged woman in good health. The chain employs TRBV6-6 and TRBJ2-3, with TRBD2 identical over 7 bases. The CDR3 DNA sequence: TGTGCCAGCAGCAGCGGGACTACCACAGATACGCAGTATTTT. It is translated as CASSSGTTTDTQYF.